The present T cell receptor (beta chain) was sequenced within a study of early T cells in non-severe SARS-CoV-2 infection. Across the study: Investigators sequenced bulk RNA drawn from unsorted whole blood, and chains remained unpaired.

The TCR library protocol attached unique molecular identifiers to the individual cDNA molecules. Each CDR3 protein is one row after TCRdb ran MiXCR on the 5' RACE reads. Seen here are approximately 69,000 distinct CDR3 sequences, over 10% observed once, and the top ten hold less than 3.5%. This clonotype was picked up a small number of times. Germline values: CDR1 SGHDT, CDR2 YYEEEE. This CDR3 has 16 amino acids. Trimming took off 1 base at V and 7 bases at J, with 18 bases between the two ends. The V gene is TRBV5-6, the J gene TRBJ2-4; possibly TRBD1 or TRBD2 for D (5 bases each). The sample was whole blood, taken at baseline. This receptor was identified in an adult who was a healthcare worker with PCR-confirmed SARS-CoV-2 infection or an uninfected control (not recorded which). In nucleotides, the CDR3 is TGTGCCAGCAGCTTGAGAGGTCTCGGGGCCGGGAACATTCAGTACTTC. Residues: CASSLRGLGAGNIQYF.